This TCR beta chain was sequenced for a study of blood T cell repertoires in COVID-19. Looking at the study overall: There were acute and convalescent COVID-19 samples, and they came from the United States, Italy and Spain. Sample material is recorded as cDNA or gDNA derived from T cells, B-cell-depleted T cells, or PBMCs.

Many counts were recorded for this clone. Profiling relied on immunoSEQ multiplex PCR, and the TCRdb table lists in-frame clones only, not all of them. The sample lists 300,000 to 350,000 clones; roughly 87% were seen once. The CDR3 runs 12 residues. V was shortened by 5 bases and J by 11 bases, with 13 bases between the two germline ends. Germline assignment: CDR1 MNHEY and CDR2 SVGAGI. The J gene is TRBJ1-5, the V gene TRBV6-5, with a weak D call TRBD1 (5 bases). The specimen sequenced was peripheral blood. This clonotype was obtained from a man between 18 and 29 years old with active or convalescent COVID-19. The CDR3 loop reads CASSPGGLAQHF. For the CDR3, the DNA is TGTGCCAGCAGTCCGGGGGGTTTGGCCCAGCATTTT.